Below, one T cell receptor beta chain is given with its context. The entry originates in a study of blood T cell repertoires in COVID-19. The CDR3 sequence is 16 residues long. Per germline, CDR1 MDHEN and CDR2 SYDVKM. V shed 5 bases and J 5 bases; nucleotides not matched to a gene: 9. Per the study methods: Amplification from reference gene primers served as the basis for estimated nucleated cell counts. TCRdb keeps only in-frame clones here, not all; method: immunoSEQ multiplex PCR. V, J and clone size derive from that table, while D and trimming were established from the DNA sequence. The data contain roughly 260,000 clones, more than 65% of them singletons.

V and J are TRBV28 and TRBJ1-5; 10 bases map to TRBD1. The receptor comes from a woman in her forties with active or convalescent COVID-19. Sequenced sample: peripheral blood. The CDR3 DNA follows: TGTGCCAGCAGTCAGGACAGGGGGTCGTATCATCAGCCCCAGCATTTT. Protein sequence: CASSQDRGSYHQPQHF.